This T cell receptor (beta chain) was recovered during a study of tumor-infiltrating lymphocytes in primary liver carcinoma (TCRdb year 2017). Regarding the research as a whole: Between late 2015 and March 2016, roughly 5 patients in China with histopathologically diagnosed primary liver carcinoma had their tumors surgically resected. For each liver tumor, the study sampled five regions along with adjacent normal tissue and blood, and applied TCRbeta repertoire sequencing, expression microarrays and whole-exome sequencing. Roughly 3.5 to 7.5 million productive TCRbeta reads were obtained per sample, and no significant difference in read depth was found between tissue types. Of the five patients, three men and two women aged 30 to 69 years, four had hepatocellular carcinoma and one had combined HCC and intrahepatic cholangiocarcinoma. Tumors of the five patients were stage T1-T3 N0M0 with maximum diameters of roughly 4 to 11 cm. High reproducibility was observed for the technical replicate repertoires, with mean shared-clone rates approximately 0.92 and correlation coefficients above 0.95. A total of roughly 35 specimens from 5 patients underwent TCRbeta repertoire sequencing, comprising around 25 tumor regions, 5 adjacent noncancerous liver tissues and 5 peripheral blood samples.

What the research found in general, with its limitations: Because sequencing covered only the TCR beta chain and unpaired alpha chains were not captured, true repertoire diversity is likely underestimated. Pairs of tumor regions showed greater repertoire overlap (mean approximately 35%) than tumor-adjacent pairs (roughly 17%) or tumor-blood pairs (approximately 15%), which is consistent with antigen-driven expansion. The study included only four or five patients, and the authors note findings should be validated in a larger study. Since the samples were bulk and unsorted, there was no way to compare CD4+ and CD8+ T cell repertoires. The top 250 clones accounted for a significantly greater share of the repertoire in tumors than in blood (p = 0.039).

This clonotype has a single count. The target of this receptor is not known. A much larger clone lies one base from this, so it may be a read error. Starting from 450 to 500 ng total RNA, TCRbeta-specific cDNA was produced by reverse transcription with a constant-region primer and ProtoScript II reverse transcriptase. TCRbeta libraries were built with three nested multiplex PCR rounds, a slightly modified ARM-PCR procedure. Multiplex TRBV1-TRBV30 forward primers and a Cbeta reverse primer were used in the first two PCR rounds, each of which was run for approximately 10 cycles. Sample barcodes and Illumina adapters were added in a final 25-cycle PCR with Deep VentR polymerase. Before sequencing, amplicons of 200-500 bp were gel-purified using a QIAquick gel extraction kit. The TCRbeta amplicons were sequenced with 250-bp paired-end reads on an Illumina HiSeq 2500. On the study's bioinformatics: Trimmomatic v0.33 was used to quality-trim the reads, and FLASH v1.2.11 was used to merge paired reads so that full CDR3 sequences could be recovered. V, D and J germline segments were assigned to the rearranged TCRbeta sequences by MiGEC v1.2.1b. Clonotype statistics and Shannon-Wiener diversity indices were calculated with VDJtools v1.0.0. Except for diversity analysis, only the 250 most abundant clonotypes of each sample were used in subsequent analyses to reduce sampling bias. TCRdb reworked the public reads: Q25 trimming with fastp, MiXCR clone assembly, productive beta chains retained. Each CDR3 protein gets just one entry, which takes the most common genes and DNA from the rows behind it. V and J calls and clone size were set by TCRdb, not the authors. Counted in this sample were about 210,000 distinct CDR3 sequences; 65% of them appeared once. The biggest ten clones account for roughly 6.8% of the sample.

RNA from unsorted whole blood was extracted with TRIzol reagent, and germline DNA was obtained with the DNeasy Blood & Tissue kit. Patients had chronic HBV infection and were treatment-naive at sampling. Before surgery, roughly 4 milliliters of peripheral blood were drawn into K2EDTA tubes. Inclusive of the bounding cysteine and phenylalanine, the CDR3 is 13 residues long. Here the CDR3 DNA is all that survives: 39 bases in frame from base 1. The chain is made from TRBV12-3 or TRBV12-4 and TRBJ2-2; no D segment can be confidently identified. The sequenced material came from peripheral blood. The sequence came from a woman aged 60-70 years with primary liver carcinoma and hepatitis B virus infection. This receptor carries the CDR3 CTSSSRNTGELFF. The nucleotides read TGTACCAGCAGTTCCCGGAACACCGGGGAGCTGTTTTTT.